This entry is about one TCR beta chain. In the original workflow: Reference gene primer amplification gave nucleated cell count estimates. Sequencing used immunoSEQ multiplex PCR; TCRdb keeps in-frame clones, though not all of them. The V and J calls and clone size were taken over from that table, and D and trimming were inferred from the DNA. In the table there are roughly 140,000 clones, around four fifths of which are singletons. This entry belongs to a study of blood T cell repertoires in COVID-19. Study-wide context: Italy, Spain and the United States were the sources of the convalescent and acute COVID-19 samples.

Looked up from germline, CDR1 is SGHDT and CDR2 is YYEEEE. V was cut by 0 bases and J by 6 bases, with 13 bases left in between. The CDR3 totals 15 residues. The source material was peripheral blood. J is TRBJ2-1 and V is TRBV5-6; a weak D match, TRBD2 (5 bases). This TCR was recovered from a man aged 70-80 years with acute or convalescent COVID-19. The CDR3 here is CASSLEGVEANEQFF. CDR3 in DNA: TGTGCCAGCAGCTTGGAAGGAGTGGAGGCCAATGAGCAGTTCTTC.